This T cell receptor (beta chain) was recovered during a study of blood T cell repertoires in COVID-19. The wider study: Researchers got acute and convalescent COVID-19 samples from the United States, Italy and Spain. T cells, B-cell-depleted T cells, or PBMCs provided the cDNA or gDNA that served as material.

The CDR3 runs to 17 residues. In germline, CDR1 is MNHNY, CDR2 SVGAGI (reference sequence). Trimming cost V 5 bases and J 0 bases, with 14 bases left between them. As originally analysed: How many nucleated cells were present was estimated from reference gene primer amplification. Sequenced by immunoSEQ multiplex PCR; TCRdb stores in-frame clones only, minus some. That table supplies the V and J calls and clone size; D and trimming were determined from the DNA. The top ten clones hold 1.5% to 2% of a sample with roughly 140,000 clones, approximately 85% of them seen once. The receptor comes from a man in his 70s with acute or convalescent COVID-19. The rearrangement uses TRBV6-6 and TRBJ1-6; maybe TRBD1 (6 bases). The sequenced sample consisted of peripheral blood. The CDR3 reads CASSRRGASSYNSPLHF. In DNA, the CDR3 is TGTGCCAGCAGTCGGCGGGGGGCCAGCTCCTATAATTCACCCCTCCACTTT.